This T cell receptor beta chain was identified during a study of shared clonotypes between healthy human individuals. Using ten immunoSEQ deep assay plates, investigators sequenced unsorted PBMC DNA. Using immunoSEQ multiplex PCR, the repertoire was profiled, and TCRdb retains in-frame clones only, with some absent. The sample holds about 490,000 clones, about 80% seen once. Germline V gives CDR1 SGHAT, CDR2 FQNNGV. Trimming shortened V by 2 bases and J by 8 bases, and 12 bases separated the two germline ends. The CDR3 consists of 13 residues. V is TRBV11-2 and J is TRBJ1-2; no clear D gene. The TCR sequence derives from a woman aged 35 to 49 in good health. Some clones in this sample may be carry-over from other donors' samples. Material: PBMCs. The CDR3 coding sequence is TGTGCCAGCAGCTTAATGGGTCGTCGAGGCTACACCTTC. This gives the protein CASSLMGRRGYTF.